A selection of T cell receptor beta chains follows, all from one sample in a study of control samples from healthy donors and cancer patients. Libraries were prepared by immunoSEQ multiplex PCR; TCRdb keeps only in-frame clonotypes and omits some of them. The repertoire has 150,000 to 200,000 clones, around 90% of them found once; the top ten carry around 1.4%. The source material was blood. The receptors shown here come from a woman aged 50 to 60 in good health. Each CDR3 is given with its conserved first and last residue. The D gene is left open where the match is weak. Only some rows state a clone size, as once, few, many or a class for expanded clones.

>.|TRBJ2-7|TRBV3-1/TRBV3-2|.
CASSQGTPTYEQYF
TGTGCCAGCAGCCAGGGGACGCCCACCTACGAGCAGTACTTC
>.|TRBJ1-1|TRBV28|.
CASKTGRSEAFF
TGTGCCAGCAAAACAGGGAGGTCTGAAGCTTTCTTT
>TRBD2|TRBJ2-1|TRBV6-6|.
CASSASSGSSYNEQFF
TGTGCCAGCAGTGCCTCGAGCGGGAGTTCCTACAATGAGCAGTTCTTC
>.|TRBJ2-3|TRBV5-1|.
CASSLGASDTQYF
TGCGCCAGCAGCTTGGGGGCGTCAGATACGCAGTATTTT
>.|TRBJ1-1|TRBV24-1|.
CATSLGGTEAFF
TGTGCCACCAGTCTGGGAGGGACTGAAGCTTTCTTT
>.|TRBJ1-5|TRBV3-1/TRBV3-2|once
CASSQVVANQPQHF
TGTGCCAGCAGCCAAGTGGTCGCCAATCAGCCCCAGCATTTT
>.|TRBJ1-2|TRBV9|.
CASSAEQGLYGYTF
TGTGCCAGCAGCGCCGAACAGGGACTTTATGGCTACACCTTC
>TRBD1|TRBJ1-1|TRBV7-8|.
CASSPDRGGTEAFF
TGTGCCAGCAGCCCGGACAGGGGAGGCACTGAAGCTTTCTTT
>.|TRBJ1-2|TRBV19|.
CASTTPGGYGYTF
TGTGCCAGTACCACTCCCGGTGGCTATGGCTACACCTTC
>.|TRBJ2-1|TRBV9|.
CASSPSPGANSYNEQFF
TGTGCCAGCAGCCCGTCTCCGGGAGCTAACTCCTACAATGAGCAGTTCTTC
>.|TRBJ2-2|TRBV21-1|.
CASSIHRGRWSRDTGELFF
TGTGCCAGCAGCATTCACAGGGGGCGATGGTCTCGGGACACCGGGGAGCTGTTTTTT
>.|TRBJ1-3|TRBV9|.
CASSQSPSGNTIYF
TGTGCCAGCAGCCAATCCCCCTCTGGAAACACCATATATTTT
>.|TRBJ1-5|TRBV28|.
CASSLQVYSNQPQHF
TGTGCCAGCAGTCTACAGGTTTATAGCAATCAGCCCCAGCATTTT
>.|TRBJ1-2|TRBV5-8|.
CASSLSGGVYGYTF
TGTGCCAGCAGCTTATCGGGGGGCGTCTATGGCTACACCTTC
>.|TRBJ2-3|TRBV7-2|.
CASSLLGGASTDTQYF
TGTGCCAGCAGCTTATTAGGCGGCGCTAGCACAGATACGCAGTATTTT
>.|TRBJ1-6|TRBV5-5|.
CASGLNGRALHF
TGTGCCAGCGGCCTAAATGGGAGGGCCCTCCACTTT
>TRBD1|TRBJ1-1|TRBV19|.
CASSPDRVSRAEAFF
TGTGCCAGTAGTCCCGACAGGGTGAGCCGTGCTGAAGCTTTCTTT
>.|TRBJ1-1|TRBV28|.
CASSLSGEYTEAFF
TGTGCCAGCAGTTTATCGGGGGAGTACACTGAAGCTTTCTTT
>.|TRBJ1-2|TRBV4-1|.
CASSQEGRRSYTF
TGCGCCAGCAGCCAAGAGGGGCGACGGAGCTACACCTTC
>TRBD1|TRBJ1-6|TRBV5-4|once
CASSEGQGGSPLHF
TGTGCCAGCAGCGAAGGACAGGGAGGTTCACCCCTCCACTTT
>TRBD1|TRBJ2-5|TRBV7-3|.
CASSDRGTAQEPQYF
TGTGCCAGCAGCGACCGTGGGACAGCCCAAGAGCCCCAGTACTTC
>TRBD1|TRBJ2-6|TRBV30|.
CAWSWSGQSGSGANVLTF
TGTGCCTGGAGTTGGTCGGGACAGAGTGGCTCTGGGGCCAACGTCCTGACTTTC
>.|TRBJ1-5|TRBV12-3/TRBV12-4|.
CASSLGEGGSQHF
TGTGCCAGCAGTTTAGGGGAGGGGGGCTCCCAGCATTTT
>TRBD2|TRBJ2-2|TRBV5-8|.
CAPERGLAGLTGELFF
TGTGCCCCCGAAAGGGGACTAGCGGGCCTCACCGGGGAGCTGTTTTTT
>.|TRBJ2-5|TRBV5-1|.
CASSLDWETQYF
TGCGCCAGCAGCTTGGATTGGGAGACCCAGTACTTC
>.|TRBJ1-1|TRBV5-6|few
CASSLIGSEAFF
TGTGCCAGCAGCTTAATAGGGTCTGAAGCTTTCTTT
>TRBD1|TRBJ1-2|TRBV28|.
CASSFPLTGGVYGYTF
TGTGCCAGCAGTTTCCCGCTGACAGGGGGCGTTTATGGCTACACCTTC
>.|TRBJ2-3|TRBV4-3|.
CASSQELGIPTDTQYF
TGCGCCAGCAGCCAAGAATTAGGGATCCCCACAGATACGCAGTATTTT
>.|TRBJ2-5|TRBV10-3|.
CAIRQGPRRGETQYF
TGTGCCATCAGGCAGGGACCCCGAAGGGGGGAGACCCAGTACTTC
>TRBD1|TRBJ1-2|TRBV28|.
CASSPSGTGLGGYTF
TGTGCCAGCAGTCCCTCCGGGACAGGCCTGGGTGGCTACACCTTC
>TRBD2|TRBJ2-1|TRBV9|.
CASSVEGSGGYKQFF
TGTGCCAGCAGCGTAGAAGGTAGCGGGGGATATAAGCAGTTCTTC
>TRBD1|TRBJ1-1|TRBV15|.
CATSRDPWTGNTEAFF
TGTGCCACCAGCAGAGATCCGTGGACAGGGAACACTGAAGCTTTCTTT
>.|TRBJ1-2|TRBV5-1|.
CASSLGPGSNGYTF
TGCGCCAGCAGCTTGGGTCCGGGGAGTAATGGCTACACCTTC
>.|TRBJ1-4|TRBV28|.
CAVTNGGEKLFF
TGTGCTGTTACGAATGGGGGCGAAAAACTGTTTTTT
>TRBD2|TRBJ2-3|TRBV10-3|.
CAISRSGSDTDTQYF
TGTGCCATCAGCCGTAGCGGGAGCGATACAGATACGCAGTATTTT
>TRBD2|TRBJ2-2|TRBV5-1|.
CASSFGLAANTGELFF
TGCGCCAGCAGCTTTGGACTAGCGGCGAACACCGGGGAGCTGTTTTTT
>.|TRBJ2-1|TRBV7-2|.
CASSPTGRMNEQFF
TGTGCCAGCAGCCCCACGGGGCGGATGAATGAGCAGTTCTTC
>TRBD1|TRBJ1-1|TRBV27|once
CASSPQGAGAFF
TGTGCCAGCAGTCCACAGGGGGCAGGAGCTTTCTTT
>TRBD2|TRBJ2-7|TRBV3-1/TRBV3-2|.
CASSQAPGLAGGYEQYF
TGTGCCAGCAGCCAAGCCCCCGGACTAGCGGGGGGGTACGAGCAGTACTTC
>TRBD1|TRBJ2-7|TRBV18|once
CASSLNGQGYEQYF
TGTGCCAGCTCCCTCAACGGACAGGGCTACGAGCAGTACTTC
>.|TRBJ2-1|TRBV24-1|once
CATSDFGAGGPNEQFF
TGTGCCACCAGTGATTTCGGGGCGGGCGGGCCCAATGAGCAGTTCTTC
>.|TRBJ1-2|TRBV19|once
CASSIGTEVKGGYTF
TGTGCCAGTAGTATAGGCACGGAAGTAAAGGGTGGCTACACCTTC
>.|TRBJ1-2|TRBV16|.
CASSYQSNLDTIVGGYTF
TGTGCCAGCAGCTACCAATCGAATCTAGACACCATAGTAGGTGGCTACACCTTC
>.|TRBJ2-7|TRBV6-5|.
CASGPLYEQYF
TGTGCCTCGGGACCTTTATACGAGCAGTACTTC
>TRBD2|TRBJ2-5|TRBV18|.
CASPGRGGFQETQYF
TGTGCCAGCCCGGGACGCGGGGGTTTCCAAGAGACCCAGTACTTC
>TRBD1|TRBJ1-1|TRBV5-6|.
CASSLGDRDLNTEAFF
TGTGCCAGCAGCTTGGGGGACAGAGACCTGAACACTGAAGCTTTCTTT
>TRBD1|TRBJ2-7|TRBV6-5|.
CASSFGTGVSYEQYF
TGTGCCAGCAGTTTCGGGACAGGGGTGTCCTACGAGCAGTACTTC
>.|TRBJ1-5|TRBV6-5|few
CASSRGPGAGQPQHF
TGTGCCAGCAGTCGGGGGCCCGGGGCAGGGCAGCCCCAGCATTTT
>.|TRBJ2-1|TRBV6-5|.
CASSLEGRAGVDEQFF
TGTGCCAGCAGTTTGGAAGGCCGAGCTGGGGTAGATGAGCAGTTCTTC